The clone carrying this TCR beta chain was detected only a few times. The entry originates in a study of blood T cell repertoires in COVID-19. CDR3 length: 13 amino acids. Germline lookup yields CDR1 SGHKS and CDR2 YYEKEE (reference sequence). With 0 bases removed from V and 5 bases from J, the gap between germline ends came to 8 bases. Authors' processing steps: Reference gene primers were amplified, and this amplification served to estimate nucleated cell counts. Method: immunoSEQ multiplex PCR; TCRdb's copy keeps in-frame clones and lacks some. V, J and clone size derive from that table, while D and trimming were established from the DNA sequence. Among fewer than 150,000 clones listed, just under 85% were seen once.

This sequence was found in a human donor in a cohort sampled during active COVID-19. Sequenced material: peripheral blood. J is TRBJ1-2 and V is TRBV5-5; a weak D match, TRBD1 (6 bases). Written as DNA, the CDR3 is TGTGCCAGCAGCTTGGGGACAGTGTATGGCTACACCTTC. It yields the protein CASSLGTVYGYTF.